This TCR beta chain was captured by sequencing in a study of patients and donors after allogeneic stem cell transplantation. The CDR3 is made up of 15 amino acids. Germline V gene data show CDR1 as LGHDT and CDR2 as YNNKEL (reference sequence). With 3 bases removed from V and 10 bases from J, the gap between germline ends came to 21 bases. A single record per CDR3 protein comes from TCRdb applying MiXCR to the RT-PCR reads. The table shows about 74,000 distinct CDR3 sequences, with roughly 29% occurring only once. The rearrangement uses TRBV3-1 and TRBJ1-1; D perhaps matches TRBD1 (6 bases). This TCR came from a human donor who was either an allogeneic HSCT recipient or a stem cell or donor lymphocyte infusion donor (not recorded which). It is not recorded whose cells these are; they may come from a transplant donor. Input material: blood, either unsorted or a sorted T cell fraction (not recorded which). The CDR3 loop reads CASSQQQGFPLGAFF. The CDR3 region has the DNA TGTGCCAGCAGCCAGCAACAGGGATTCCCCCTCGGAGCTTTCTTT.